This record covers a single T cell receptor beta chain. Germline lookup yields CDR1 SQVTM and CDR2 ANQGSEA. With V trimmed by 1 base and J by 3 bases, 1 base remained unmatched. This CDR3 region has 13 residues. The data originate from a study of blood T cell repertoires in COVID-19. Some clones are missing from TCRdb's copy, which holds only in-frame ones; the method was immunoSEQ multiplex PCR. The table shows 40,000 or so clones, with roughly 80% occurring only once. The receptor comes from a man over 45 with active COVID-19. The sample was peripheral blood. The chain employs TRBV29-1 and TRBJ2-7; TRBD1 matches 9 bases. The chain's CDR3 is CSVEGTGVYEQYF. The CDR3 DNA sequence: TGCAGCGTTGAAGGGACAGGGGTCTACGAGCAGTACTTC.